This T cell receptor (beta chain) was sequenced in a study of blood T cell repertoires in COVID-19. Turning to the study itself: The origin of the acute and convalescent COVID-19 samples was the United States, Italy and Spain. PBMCs, B-cell-depleted T cells, or T cells were the source of the cDNA or gDNA that made up the material.

In this sample, this clone turned up a few times. Under the authors' procedure: Amplification from reference gene primers served as the basis for estimated nucleated cell counts. The protocol was immunoSEQ multiplex PCR, while the TCRdb copy is restricted to in-frame clones and leaves out a portion. The V and J calls and clone size are taken from that table; D and trimming were inferred from the DNA. Here the sample spans about 210,000 clones, around 90% being singletons. The CDR3 contains 11 residues. V gave up 0 bases and J gave up 14 bases, with 10 bases separating them. The germline gives CDR1 SQVTM, CDR2 ANQGSEA.

The TCR originated in a man aged 65-85 years with acute or convalescent COVID-19. The chain couples TRBV29-1 to TRBJ1-4, with D tentatively TRBD1 (6 bases). The sample consisted of peripheral blood. CDR3 DNA: TGCAGCGTTGAAGATAGGGGGACGCTGTTTTTT. It translates to CSVEDRGTLFF.